This entry concerns a single T cell receptor beta chain. The data are from a study of blood T cell repertoires in COVID-19. CDR3 length equals 16 residues. CDR1 and CDR2 (germline): ENHRY, SYGVKD. The V and J ends lost 2 bases and 4 bases respectively, with 16 bases between them. Libraries were prepared by immunoSEQ multiplex PCR; TCRdb keeps only in-frame clonotypes and omits some of them. This table has some 150,000 clones, about 86% appearing once. This chain connects TRBV10-3 to TRBJ2-3, with D maybe TRBD1 (5 bases). This clonotype originated in a human donor with acute or convalescent COVID-19. The donor label of this sample is uncertain. The material sequenced was peripheral blood. The CDR3 protein is CAISEGYSRVADTQYF. CDR3 in DNA: TGTGCCATCAGTGAGGGCTACAGCAGGGTTGCAGATACGCAGTATTTT.